This record covers a single TCR beta chain. The assay was immunoSEQ multiplex PCR, and TCRdb's table has in-frame clones only and misses some. The sample yields 350,000 or so clones, roughly 90% seen once. This record belongs to a study of blood T cell repertoires in COVID-19. Within 2 weeks of study entry, exposed participants had contacted a PCR-confirmed or clinician-diagnosed COVID-19 case. V shed 6 bases and J shed 1 base, with 9 bases lying between them. This CDR3 is built from 14 residues. The germline V gene has CDR1 MDHEN and CDR2 SYDVKM. The clonotype was recovered from a woman under 40 who had been exposed to COVID-19. The chain uses TRBV28 and TRBJ2-2; D might be TRBD1 (5 bases). The sample taken for sequencing was PBMCs or T cells enriched from blood (not recorded which). Written as DNA, the CDR3 is TGTGCCAGCAGCGTCGGACAGAACACCGGGGAGCTGTTTTTT. Its translation is CASSVGQNTGELFF.